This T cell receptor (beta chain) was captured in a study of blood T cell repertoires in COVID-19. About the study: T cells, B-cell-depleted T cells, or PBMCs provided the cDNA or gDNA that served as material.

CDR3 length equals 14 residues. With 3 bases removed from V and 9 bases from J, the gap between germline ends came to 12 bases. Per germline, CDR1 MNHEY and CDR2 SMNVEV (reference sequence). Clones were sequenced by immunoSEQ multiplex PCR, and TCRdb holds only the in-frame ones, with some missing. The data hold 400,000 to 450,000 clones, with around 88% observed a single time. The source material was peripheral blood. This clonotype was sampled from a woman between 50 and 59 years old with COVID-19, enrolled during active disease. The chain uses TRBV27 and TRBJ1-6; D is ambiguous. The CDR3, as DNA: TGTGCCAGCAGTTTCTCGGGGAGTACTTCACCCCTCCACTTT. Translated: CASSFSGSTSPLHF.